One and the same sample provided the 13 T cell receptor beta chains below, sequenced in a study of T cell repertoires in cytomegalovirus infection. One entry per CDR3 protein, called by TCRdb with MiXCR from the reads. This table has 290,000 or so distinct CDR3 sequences, roughly a quarter appearing once. Sequencing input: PBMCs. These receptors all stem from a human donor in good health (CMV status not recorded). Some clones in this sample may be carry-over from other donors' samples.

The gene calls are TRBV6-2 or TRBV6-3 and TRBJ2-5, with a weak D call TRBD2 (5 bases). Germline lookup yields CDR1 MNHEY and CDR2 SVGEGT. Trimming removed 4 bases from V and 2 bases from J, with 11 bases in between. The CDR3 runs to 14 residues. CDR3 loop: CASSWQAAQETQYF. The CDR3 DNA reads TGTGCCAGCAGTTGGCAAGCGGCTCAAGAGACCCAGTACTTC.

The chain carries TRBV29-1 and TRBJ2-7; the match to TRBD1 covers 7 bases. CDR3 length: 12 residues. V lost 5 bases, J lost 2 bases, and 3 bases stayed unmatched. Germline V gene sequence: CDR1 SQVTM, CDR2 ANQGSEA. The chain's CDR3 is CSVQTGPYEQYF. The DNA of the CDR3 is TGCAGCGTTCAGACAGGGCCCTACGAGCAGTACTTC.

This clonotype came up a few times. The rearrangement uses TRBV29-1 and TRBJ2-3; TRBD1 matches 10 bases. The germline V gene has CDR1 SQVTM and CDR2 ANQGSEA. Trimming removed 1 base from V and 0 bases from J; junction bases left unmatched: 10. The CDR3 is 18 amino acids. The DNA for the CDR3 is TGCAGCGTTGAAGTAATAGGGACAGGGGCCTCTAGCACAGATACGCAGTATTTT. It is translated as CSVEVIGTGASSTDTQYF.

This clonotype has a count of ten or more. The chain couples TRBV5-5 to TRBJ2-3, with TRBD2 identical over 8 bases. CDR1 SGHKS and CDR2 YYEKEE come from the germline V gene (reference sequence). The CDR3 consists of 16 residues. With V trimmed by 0 bases and J by 0 bases, 3 bases remained unmatched. In DNA, the CDR3 is TGTGCCAGCAGCTTGGTTCCGGGGGGGAGCACAGATACGCAGTATTTT. Translation gives CASSLVPGGSTDTQYF.

This clonotype was seen at least ten times. The gene calls are TRBV11-2 and TRBJ2-1; 9 nucleotides match TRBD2. This CDR3 has 14 amino acids. Trimming removed 5 bases from V and 7 bases from J; junction bases left unmatched: 6. CDR1 is SGHAT, CDR2 FQNNGV, per germline. This CDR3 is CASSPWRGGNEQFF. The DNA of the CDR3 is TGTGCCAGCAGCCCCTGGCGGGGGGGGAATGAGCAGTTCTTC.

The chain employs TRBV6-6 and TRBJ1-1; perhaps TRBD1 as D (6 bases). V lost 4 bases, J lost 0 bases, and 12 bases lay in between. The CDR3 sequence is 15 residues long. Germline V gives CDR1 MNHNY, CDR2 SVGAGI (reference sequence). The chain's CDR3 is CASSSGDKMNTEAFF. CDR3 DNA: TGTGCCAGCAGTTCCGGGGACAAAATGAACACTGAAGCTTTCTTT.

The genes are TRBV5-1 and TRBJ1-1; perhaps TRBD1 as D (6 bases). Germline loops: CDR1 SGHRS, CDR2 YFSETQ. V shed 4 bases and J shed 0 bases, with 13 bases lying between them. There are 15 residues in the CDR3. The chain's CDR3 is CASSPGVGMNTEAFF. CDR3 DNA sequence: TGCGCCAGCAGCCCAGGGGTGGGGATGAACACTGAAGCTTTCTTT.

The chain links TRBV19 to TRBJ2-2; D is possibly TRBD2 (6 bases). The germline V and J ends were trimmed by 5 bases and 4 bases, with 11 bases remaining between them. CDR1 and CDR2 from the germline V gene are LNHDA and SQIVND (reference sequence). This CDR3 has 14 amino acids. CDR3 in amino acids: CASSAGWGTGELFF. The CDR3 nucleotides read TGTGCCAGTAGTGCGGGATGGGGCACCGGGGAGCTGTTTTTT. Supplemented by reference TRBV19 and TRBJ2-2, the full variable domain reads DGGITQSPKYLFRKEGQNVTLSCEQNLNHDAMYWYRQDPGQGLRLIYYSQIVNDFQKGDIAEGYSVSREKKESFPLTVTSAQKNPTAFYLCASSAGWGTGELFFGEGSRLTVL.

V is TRBV2 and J is TRBJ2-2; D call uncertain. The germline gives CDR1 SNHLY, CDR2 FYNNEI. The length of the CDR3 is 14 residues. V was trimmed by 1 base and J by 6 bases, leaving 9 bases between them. The CDR3 nucleotides read TGTGCCAGCAGTGAAGGGGCAGGCCCCGGGGAGCTGTTTTTT. Residues: CASSEGAGPGELFF.

This clonotype came up many times. The rearrangement links TRBV7-2 to TRBJ1-5, with no clear D. The CDR3 contains 13 residues. V shed 3 bases and J shed 4 bases, with 7 bases lying between them. The V gene's germline CDR1 is SGHTA and CDR2 FQGNSA. Here the CDR3 DNA reads TGTGCCAGCAGCTTCAGTGAGAATCAGCCCCAGCATTTT. Protein sequence: CASSFSENQPQHF.

This clonotype was observed a handful of times. The V call is TRBV20-1, the J call TRBJ2-7, with TRBD1 identical over 7 bases. The junction had 14 bases not matched to a gene; V was cut back by 4 bases and J by 2 bases. Germline-derived CDR1 and CDR2 are DFQATT and SNEGSKA (reference sequence). CDR3 length equals 16 residues. CDR3 nucleotides: TGCAGTGCTAACCACTTCAGGACAGGTACCCCCTACGAGCAGTACTTC. Residues: CSANHFRTGTPYEQYF.

The genes are TRBV19 and TRBJ2-3; the D is unclear. This CDR3 region has 14 residues. Trimming cost V 3 bases and J 1 base, with 8 bases left between them. In germline, CDR1 is LNHDA, CDR2 SQIVND (reference sequence). CDR3 residues: CASSIPTRTDTQYF. The DNA of the CDR3 is TGTGCCAGTAGTATCCCCACCCGCACAGATACGCAGTATTTT.

The chain has TRBV10-3 and TRBJ1-1, with D perhaps TRBD1 (6 bases). Germline values: CDR1 ENHRY, CDR2 SYGVKD. Trimming stripped 1 base from V and 0 bases from J, with 12 bases between. The CDR3 spans 16 residues. CDR3 DNA: TGTGCCATCAGTGAGTTCGTGGGGGGCTTGAACACTGAAGCTTTCTTT. It translates to CAISEFVGGLNTEAFF.